Each of the 30 T cell receptor beta chains below was sequenced from the same sample in a study of T-cell memory formation after mild COVID-19. Via MiXCR, TCRdb re-called the 5' RACE reads, giving one row per CDR3 protein. The sample has about 110,000 distinct CDR3 sequences, around 12% seen once; the top ten hold more than 25%. Sequenced: PBMCs or a T cell subset sorted from them (not recorded which). Source of these receptors: an adult woman who had mild COVID-19 (a few samples of this study predate the infection). Cell type and time point are not known.

This clonotype was counted only a few times. This chain links TRBV24-1 with TRBJ2-3; D is possibly TRBD1 (6 bases). Per germline, CDR1 KGHDR and CDR2 SFDVKD. Between the trimmed V and J ends, which lost 10 bases and 0 bases, there was a span of 13 bases. The CDR3 contains 14 residues. CDR3 nucleotide sequence: TGTGCCACTGGCCTCACAGGGAGCACAGATACGCAGTATTTT. This encodes CATGLTGSTDTQYF.

The chain links TRBV7-9 to TRBJ1-5; 9 bases are shared with TRBD1. Germline V gene lookup returns CDR1 SEHNR and CDR2 FQNEAQ (reference sequence). Trimming cost V 5 bases and J 5 bases; bases outside gene matches: 4. CDR3 length: 14 amino acids. CDR3 DNA sequence: TGTGCCAGCAGCCCCGGGACAGGGCATCAGCCCCAGCATTTT. It encodes CASSPGTGHQPQHF.

This rearrangement joins TRBV2 to TRBJ1-2, with D uncertain. Trimming stripped 3 bases from V and 2 bases from J, with 10 bases between. This CDR3 is built from 14 residues. The germline V gene has CDR1 SNHLY and CDR2 FYNNEI. CDR3 in amino acids: CASSDRQTNYGYTF. CDR3 nucleotide sequence: TGTGCCAGCAGTGATCGGCAGACCAACTATGGCTACACCTTC.

There are many counts of this clonotype. The chain recombines TRBV7-2 with TRBJ2-1; no firm D call. The CDR3 covers 12 residues. CDR1 is SGHTA, CDR2 FQGNSA, per germline. The V gene lost 1 base and the J gene lost 8 bases, with 6 bases spanning the gap. CDR3 loop: CASSLEGHEQFF. DNA for the CDR3: TGTGCCAGCAGCTTAGAAGGACATGAGCAGTTCTTC.

The V and J genes are TRBV20-1 and TRBJ2-7; D tentatively fits TRBD1 or TRBD2 (5 bases each). The CDR3 covers 15 residues. V was pared by 0 bases and J by 7 bases, with 19 bases between. Germline V gives CDR1 DFQATT, CDR2 SNEGSKA (reference sequence). CDR3 in amino acids: CSARDEGRTGREQYF. The CDR3 DNA sequence: TGCAGTGCTAGAGATGAGGGCAGGACGGGGCGGGAGCAGTACTTC.

This clonotype was detected only a few times. The genes are TRBV28 and TRBJ2-1; 8 positions match TRBD2. This CDR3 is built from 14 residues. Losses at the gene ends were 10 bases for V and 0 bases for J; bases not matched to a gene: 5. Germline assignment: CDR1 MDHEN and CDR2 SYDVKM. CDR3 region: CAILTSDSYNEQFF. The DNA for the CDR3 is TGTGCCATTTTGACTAGCGACTCCTACAATGAGCAGTTCTTC. The full variable domain, in which reference TRBV28 and TRBJ2-1 provide the parts outside the CDR3, is DVKVTQSSRYLVKRTGEKVFLECVQDMDHENMFWYRQDPGLGLRLIYFSYDVKMKEKGDIPEGYSVSREKKERFSLILESASTNQTSMYLCAILTSDSYNEQFFGPGTRLTVL.

The CDR3 here is CASSLDPGGQEAFF. The CDR3 DNA sequence: TGCGCCAGCAGCTTGGATCCAGGCGGGCAAGAAGCTTTCTTT. V is TRBV5-1 and J is TRBJ1-1; D is unclear. V was clipped by 0 bases and J by 8 bases, with 14 bases between them. CDR3 size: 14 residues. Germline CDR1 and CDR2: SGHRS and YFSETQ. Using reference TRBV5-1 and TRBJ1-1 for the parts outside the CDR3, the full variable domain is KAGVTQTPRYLIKTRGQQVTLSCSPISGHRSVSWYQQTPGQGLQFLFEYFSETQRNKGNFPGRFSGRQFSNSRSEMNVSTLELGDSALYLCASSLDPGGQEAFFGQGTRLTVV.

This clonotype was observed a handful of times. The CDR3 DNA sequence: TGTGCCAGCAGCCTTCACTACACTGAAGCTTTCTTT. This translates into CASSLHYTEAFF. The V and J genes are TRBV7-2 and TRBJ1-1; D is unresolved. The CDR3 is made up of 12 amino acids. Per the germline V gene, CDR1 is SGHTA and CDR2 is FQGNSA. The ends were cut back, 5 bases at V and 3 bases at J, with 7 bases in the middle.

The chain carries TRBV7-9 and TRBJ1-5, with D perhaps TRBD1 (5 bases). V gave up 4 bases and J gave up 7 bases, with 20 bases separating them. This CDR3 is built from 16 residues. Per the germline V gene, CDR1 is SEHNR and CDR2 is FQNEAQ (reference sequence). The CDR3 protein is CASSSYPEGLRQPQHF. The CDR3 bases are TGTGCCAGCAGCTCGTATCCCGAGGGGTTGCGGCAGCCCCAGCATTTT.

This clonotype was observed a handful of times. V gene TRBV19 combines with J gene TRBJ2-7; possible D gene TRBD2, 6 bases. Trimming removed 5 bases from V and 3 bases from J, with 17 bases in between. This CDR3 spans 15 amino acids. CDR1 LNHDA and CDR2 SQIVND come from the germline V gene (reference sequence). CDR3 sequence: CASSSSGDPHYEQYF. The CDR3 coding sequence is TGTGCCAGTAGTTCGTCGGGGGACCCCCACTACGAGCAGTACTTC.

A few counts support this clonotype. This chain links TRBV4-1 with TRBJ2-7, with TRBD2 matching over 7 bases. Germline V gene lookup returns CDR1 MGHRA and CDR2 YSYEKL. Trimming removed 4 bases from V and 7 bases from J; junction bases left unmatched: 19. This CDR3 has 17 amino acids. The CDR3 DNA reads as TGCGCCAGCAGCCCCGCGGTGGCTAGCGGCCTTGAGGGAGAGCAGTACTTC. Translated: CASSPAVASGLEGEQYF.

This clonotype was found a few times. The chain couples TRBV7-9 to TRBJ2-5; TRBD1 might be the D (5 bases). This CDR3 is 14 amino acids long. Germline CDR1 reads SEHNR; CDR2 reads FQNEAQ (reference sequence). V lost 4 bases and J 2 bases, leaving 11 bases between the germline ends. The DNA for the CDR3 is TGTGCCAGCAGCTCTGAACAGGAGCAAGAGACCCAGTACTTC. Translating it yields CASSSEQEQETQYF.

This clonotype turned up a few times. The CDR3 loop reads CSAREGSGYTDTQYF. The CDR3 bases are TGCAGTGCTAGAGAAGGCAGCGGTTACACAGATACGCAGTATTTT. The chain recombines TRBV20-1 with TRBJ2-3, with TRBD2 as a possible D gene (5 bases). This CDR3 has 15 residues. V lost 0 bases to trimming and J lost 2 bases, with 12 bases between them. Germline CDR1 is DFQATT and CDR2 is SNEGSKA (reference sequence).

The gene calls are TRBV28 and TRBJ1-5; a weak D match, TRBD1 (6 bases). CDR3 length equals 14 residues. The V gene's germline CDR1 is MDHEN and CDR2 SYDVKM. V was pared by 4 bases and J by 0 bases, with 7 bases between. The CDR3 bases are TGTGCCAGCAGTTCCAGGGGTAGCAATCAGCCCCAGCATTTT. It codes for CASSSRGSNQPQHF.

The sample holds many counts of this clonotype. The rearrangement uses TRBV5-1 and TRBJ2-7, with 7 bases aligning to TRBD2. The CDR3 is made up of 14 amino acids. Germline V gene sequence: CDR1 SGHRS, CDR2 YFSETQ. V shed 0 bases, J shed 7 bases, and the junction held 7 bases outside the gene matches. As DNA, the CDR3 is TGCGCCAGCAGCTTGGAGACTAGCCCGGATGAGCAGTACTTC. Translating gives CASSLETSPDEQYF.

The sample holds a few counts of this clonotype. V is TRBV6-2 or TRBV6-3 and J is TRBJ1-5, with 7 nucleotides matching TRBD1. Germline V gene data show CDR1 as MNHEY and CDR2 as SVGEGT. With 5 bases clipped from V and 9 bases from J, the junction kept 10 bases outside the gene matches. The length of the CDR3 is 14 residues. CDR3 in DNA: TGTGCCAGCAGTGAACAGGGGCCCCTATGGCCCCAGCATTTT. Protein: CASSEQGPLWPQHF.

The chain is built from TRBV27 and TRBJ2-7, with D uncertain. The CDR3 sequence is 12 residues long. Germline V gene sequence: CDR1 MNHEY, CDR2 SMNVEV (reference sequence). V lost 4 bases and J lost 6, with 10 bases in between. CDR3 sequence: CASSSFLGEQYF. CDR3 nucleotides: TGTGCCAGCAGTTCTTTCCTAGGCGAGCAGTACTTC.

This clonotype occurred a few times. CDR3 sequence (DNA): TGCGCCAGCAGAGGGGAACAAGAGACCCAGTACTTC. Amino acid sequence: CASRGEQETQYF. The chain uses TRBV5-1 and TRBJ2-5; D is possibly TRBD1 (5 bases). Germline V CDR1 and CDR2: SGHRS, YFSETQ. V was shortened by 5 bases and J by 2 bases, with 7 bases between the two germline ends. This CDR3 is built from 12 residues. The full variable domain, rest sourced from reference TRBV5-1 and TRBJ2-5, is KAGVTQTPRYLIKTRGQQVTLSCSPISGHRSVSWYQQTPGQGLQFLFEYFSETQRNKGNFPGRFSGRQFSNSRSEMNVSTLELGDSALYLCASRGEQETQYFGPGTRLLVL.

This clonotype turned up a few times. The rearrangement links TRBV24-1 to TRBJ2-1; a possible D gene is TRBD1 (6 bases). CDR3 length: 13 amino acids. Germline V lookup: CDR1 KGHDR, CDR2 SFDVKD. Trimming left V 6 bases short and J 6 bases short, with 11 bases between. The CDR3 DNA is TGTGCCACCAGTAACAGGGTAGGCAATGAGCAGTTCTTC. Translation: CATSNRVGNEQFF.

This clonotype was observed a few times. The chain uses TRBV12-3 or TRBV12-4 and TRBJ2-1, with D perhaps TRBD2 (6 bases). The CDR3 extends over 12 amino acids. Trimming removed 4 bases from V and 10 bases from J, with 11 bases in between. The CDR3 region is CASSWRGGEQFF. CDR3 nucleotides: TGTGCCAGCAGTTGGCGGGGTGGGGAGCAGTTCTTC.

The chain carries TRBV12-3 or TRBV12-4 and TRBJ1-2; D is uncertain. V was cut by 3 bases and J by 6 bases, with 8 bases left in between. This CDR3 contains 12 residues. The CDR3 coding sequence is TGTGCCAGCAGTTTTATGGGAGATGGCTACACCTTC. Amino acid sequence: CASSFMGDGYTF.

The table lists this clonotype with a few counts. The CDR3 coding sequence is TGTGCCAGCAGCTCGTACCGACAGGGCAATCAGCCCCAGCATTTT. Its protein product is CASSSYRQGNQPQHF. The genes are TRBV7-8 and TRBJ1-5; a weak D match, TRBD1 (6 bases). The CDR3 runs to 15 residues. V gave up 4 bases and J gave up 2 bases, with 12 bases separating them. The V gene's germline CDR1 is SGHVS and CDR2 FQNEAQ.

The chain is built from TRBV10-3 and TRBJ1-2; D unresolved. CDR1 is ENHRY and CDR2 is SYGVKD in the germline V gene. Trimming removed 10 bases from V and 4 bases from J, with 10 bases in between. The CDR3 sequence is 11 residues long. This CDR3 is CATMTPYGYTF. In nucleotides, the CDR3 is TGTGCCACCATGACCCCCTATGGCTACACCTTC.

This clonotype was counted only a few times. The chain links TRBV12-3 or TRBV12-4 to TRBJ2-2, with D possibly called TRBD1 or TRBD2 (6 bases each). The CDR3 is made up of 15 amino acids. V was pared by 6 bases and J by 5 bases, with 16 bases between. The CDR3 is CASSPGGGSTGELFF. The CDR3 bases are TGTGCCAGCAGCCCCGGAGGGGGAAGTACCGGGGAGCTGTTTTTT.

This clonotype was counted between two and nine times. The chain recombines TRBV7-9 with TRBJ1-1; maybe TRBD1 (5 bases). The CDR3 totals 14 residues. Per the germline V gene, CDR1 is SEHNR and CDR2 is FQNEAQ (reference sequence). The V end lost 5 bases, the J end lost 5 bases, and 15 bases lay between the germline ends. The CDR3 region has the DNA TGTGCCAGCAGCCCCATTCGGGGCTGGACTGAAGCTTTCTTT. Amino acid sequence: CASSPIRGWTEAFF.

The CDR3 reads CASSRDPNQGVTQYF. The CDR3 nucleotides read TGTGCCAGCAGCCGTGACCCGAATCAAGGAGTTACGCAGTATTTT. The gene calls are TRBV4-2 and TRBJ2-3; D unresolved. The CDR3 has 15 amino acids. Germline V gene sequence: CDR1 LGHNA, CDR2 YNFKEQ. Trimming removed 4 bases from V and 8 bases from J, with 19 bases in between.

This clonotype has a handful of counts. This sequence joins TRBV12-3 or TRBV12-4 and TRBJ2-3, with TRBD2 matching over 9 bases. Losses at the gene ends were 8 bases for V and 3 bases for J; bases not matched to a gene: 9. The CDR3 sequence is 15 residues long. The chain's CDR3 is CASAPGLAYTDTQYF. DNA of the CDR3: TGTGCCAGCGCCCCAGGACTAGCGTATACAGATACGCAGTATTTT.

The rearrangement uses TRBV7-2 and TRBJ2-7; a weak D match, TRBD1 (6 bases). V shed 5 bases and J shed 5 bases, with 19 bases lying between them. Germline values: CDR1 SGHTA, CDR2 FQGNSA. The CDR3 is 15 residues long. CDR3 DNA: TGTGCCAGCAGCCTCCGACAGGAACGGTTCCACGAGCAGTACTTC. Translating it yields CASSLRQERFHEQYF.

This clonotype was seen a few times. The rearrangement uses TRBV7-9 and TRBJ2-7; a possible D gene is TRBD1 (6 bases). Trimming pared 5 bases from V and 3 bases from J, leaving 14 bases between. Germline lookup yields CDR1 SEHNR and CDR2 FQNEAQ (reference sequence). The CDR3 extends over 14 amino acids. Written as DNA, the CDR3 is TGTGCCAGCAGCAAGACGACAGGTCTCTACGAGCAGTACTTC. Protein: CASSKTTGLYEQYF.

This clonotype was observed a handful of times. The rearrangement joins TRBV11-2 to TRBJ2-3; the D gene is possibly TRBD1 (5 bases). V gave up 5 bases and J gave up 6 bases, with 9 bases separating them. CDR1 is SGHAT, CDR2 FQNNGV, per germline. This CDR3 has 12 amino acids. CDR3 in amino acids: CASSQGRDTQYF. The CDR3 nucleotides read TGTGCCAGCAGCCAGGGCCGTGATACGCAGTATTTT.